Listed below are T cell receptor beta chains from one sample, sequenced in a study of blood T cell repertoires in COVID-19. Repertoires were generated with immunoSEQ multiplex PCR, while TCRdb's copy carries only in-frame clones and drops some. This sample has over 250,000 clones; 70% to 75% occur once, and the top ten carry about 3%. Sequenced input: peripheral blood. The source is an elderly woman with acute or convalescent COVID-19. Both conserved end residues are part of each CDR3. The D gene is left open where the match is weak. Rows give clone size only sometimes, using once, few, many, or a class for an expanded clone.

-	14	TRBJ2-5	TRBD1	TRBV5-1	CASSLGDRGQTQYF	TGCGCCAGCAGCTTGGGGGACAGGGGACAGACCCAGTACTTC
-	16	TRBJ2-5	TRBD1	TRBV23-1	CASGGQGRRSQETQYF	TGCGCCAGCGGGGGACAGGGGCGTAGGTCCCAAGAGACCCAGTACTTC
few	14	TRBJ1-1	TRBD1	TRBV10-2	CASSERGRWTEAFF	TGCGCCAGCAGTGAAAGGGGGCGGTGGACTGAAGCTTTCTTT
-	17	TRBJ2-1	-	TRBV2	CASTPTLIGGSYNEQFF	TGTGCCAGCACCCCTACTCTCATCGGCGGTTCCTACAATGAGCAGTTCTTC
-	19	TRBJ1-5	-	TRBV6-2/TRBV6-3	CASSNQGLRTLYSNQPQHF	TGTGCCAGCAGTAACCAGGGACTGCGCACTCTTTATAGCAATCAGCCCCAGCATTTT
-	16	TRBJ2-1	TRBD2	TRBV5-4	CASSLDLAGGVNEQFF	TGTGCCAGCAGCTTGGATCTAGCGGGAGGTGTCAATGAGCAGTTCTTC
-	11	TRBJ2-5	-	TRBV10-3	CAISGGETQYF	TGTGCCATCAGTGGCGGTGAGACCCAGTACTTC
few	14	TRBJ2-7	TRBD1	TRBV27	CASSLGTGNYEQYF	TGTGCCAGCAGTTTAGGGACAGGGAACTACGAGCAGTACTTC
-	18	TRBJ1-3	-	TRBV9	CASSVGDLWGTGGNTIYF	TGTGCCAGCAGCGTAGGAGACCTGTGGGGAACAGGTGGAAACACCATATATTTT
few	13	TRBJ2-2	-	TRBV11-2	CASSLRYTGELFF	TGTGCCAGCAGCCTACGATACACCGGGGAGCTGTTTTTT
-	13	TRBJ1-2	-	TRBV19	CASSIWAPYGYTF	TGTGCCAGTAGTATATGGGCACCCTATGGCTACACCTTC
-	15	TRBJ1-1	-	TRBV5-1	CASSLVPGRNTEAFF	TGCGCCAGCAGCTTGGTCCCGGGAAGGAACACTGAAGCTTTCTTT
few	12	TRBJ1-6	-	TRBV6-5	CASPSIHVPLHF	TGTGCCAGCCCGTCTATCCATGTCCCCCTCCACTTT
-	17	TRBJ1-6	TRBD1	TRBV6-1	CASSERWDRKYDSPLHF	TGTGCCAGCAGTGAAAGGTGGGACAGAAAATATGATTCACCCCTCCACTTT
-	14	TRBJ1-1	-	TRBV7-8	CASRLKSGGTEAFF	TGTGCCAGCAGGCTTAAGTCGGGGGGGACTGAAGCTTTCTTT
-	13	TRBJ1-5	-	TRBV7-2	CASSSSADQPQHF	TGTGCCAGCAGCTCATCTGCGGATCAGCCCCAGCATTTT
-	14	TRBJ2-7	TRBD1	TRBV3-1/TRBV3-2	CASSLTGAAYEQYF	TGTGCCAGCAGCCTGACAGGGGCGGCCTACGAGCAGTACTTC
-	14	TRBJ2-1	-	TRBV6-1	CASSDGSSYNEQFF	TGTGCCAGCAGTGACGGGAGCTCCTACAATGAGCAGTTCTTC
-	17	TRBJ1-4	TRBD1	TRBV4-1	CASSQQGSGQGNEKLFF	TGCGCCAGCAGCCAACAGGGTTCGGGACAGGGTAATGAAAAACTGTTTTTT
-	16	TRBJ1-1	-	TRBV6-2/TRBV6-3	CASSYRQWGVNTEAFF	TGTGCCAGCAGTTACCGTCAATGGGGGGTGAACACTGAAGCTTTCTTT
-	11	TRBJ2-5	-	TRBV2	CASSESETQYF	TGTGCCAGCAGTGAATCGGAGACCCAGTACTTC
-	13	TRBJ2-7	TRBD1	TRBV7-9	CASSLGQGNEQYF	TGTGCCAGCAGCTTAGGACAGGGTAACGAGCAGTACTTC
-	16	TRBJ2-2	TRBD2	TRBV10-2	CASSDFGGGNTGELFF	TGCGCCAGCAGTGATTTCGGCGGGGGGAACACCGGGGAGCTGTTTTTT
-	13	TRBJ2-4	-	TRBV7-2	CASSRVAKNIQYF	TGTGCCAGCAGTCGGGTAGCCAAAAACATTCAGTACTTC
-	14	TRBJ2-7	-	TRBV6-4	CASRWGEGEYEQYF	TGTGCCAGCAGATGGGGAGAGGGGGAGTACGAGCAGTACTTC
-	14	TRBJ1-2	-	TRBV6-1	CASSEGGTPRGYTF	TGTGCCAGCAGTGAAGGGGGGACACCCCGAGGCTACACCTTC
-	15	TRBJ2-7	-	TRBV5-6	CASSFLGRAGFEQYF	TGTGCCAGCAGCTTTCTCGGCAGGGCAGGCTTTGAGCAGTACTTC
-	14	TRBJ2-7	-	TRBV30	CAWSVLFGSYEQYF	TGTGCCTGGAGTGTACTATTTGGCTCCTACGAGCAGTACTTC
-	17	TRBJ2-2	TRBD2	TRBV5-6	CASSLGVGAGVTGELFF	TGTGCCAGCAGCTTAGGCGTTGGAGCGGGGGTGACCGGGGAGCTGTTTTTT
-	16	TRBJ2-1	TRBD2	TRBV7-9	CASSNSEREGRYEQFF	TGTGCCAGCAGCAACTCGGAGCGGGAGGGCCGATATGAGCAGTTCTTC
-	14	TRBJ2-3	-	TRBV4-3	CASSQVQGGDTQYF	TGCGCCAGCAGCCAAGTTCAGGGTGGCGATACGCAGTATTTT
-	12	TRBJ2-5	TRBD2	TRBV2	CASRSLAQTQYF	TGTGCCAGCAGATCACTAGCGCAGACCCAGTACTTC
once	14	TRBJ1-2	-	TRBV15	CATSRAARGYGYTF	TGTGCCACCAGCAGAGCGGCCAGGGGCTATGGCTACACCTTC
-	13	TRBJ1-4	-	TRBV18	CASSPRVFEKLFF	TGTGCCAGCTCACCGAGGGTATTTGAAAAACTGTTTTTT
-	13	TRBJ1-1	-	TRBV11-3	CASSRTVNTEAFF	TGTGCCAGCAGCAGGACAGTGAACACTGAAGCTTTCTTT
few	17	TRBJ1-4	-	TRBV21-1	CASSSGTGALRREKLFF	TGTGCCAGCAGTTCCGGGACAGGGGCTCTCAGGAGGGAAAAACTGTTTTTT
-	14	TRBJ2-6	-	TRBV10-3	CAIRGDSGANVLTF	TGTGCCATCAGAGGGGACTCTGGGGCCAACGTCCTGACTTTC
-	12	TRBJ2-2	-	TRBV19	CASSIFPGELFF	TGTGCCAGTAGTATCTTCCCCGGGGAGCTGTTTTTT
-	15	TRBJ2-5	TRBD2	TRBV7-2	CASSLGGGGTETQYF	TGTGCCAGCAGCTTAGGCGGGGGGGGGACAGAGACCCAGTACTTC
once	13	TRBJ2-5	-	TRBV5-6	CASSLAGSETQYF	TGTGCCAGCAGCTTGGCGGGGTCAGAGACCCAGTACTTC
-	14	TRBJ1-5	-	TRBV6-5	CASSYSYRNQPQHF	TGTGCCAGCAGTTACTCCTACCGGAATCAGCCCCAGCATTTT
-	16	TRBJ2-1	-	TRBV4-1	CASSQDRASYPSEQFF	TGCGCCAGCAGCCAAGATAGGGCTAGCTATCCTTCTGAGCAGTTCTTC
few	16	TRBJ2-5	TRBD2	TRBV6-2/TRBV6-3	CASSYQRGANQETQYF	TGTGCCAGCAGTTATCAGCGGGGGGCCAATCAAGAGACCCAGTACTTC
few	13	TRBJ1-1	-	TRBV12-3/TRBV12-4	CASSFRVSTEAFF	TGTGCCAGCAGTTTCAGGGTATCCACTGAAGCTTTCTTT
-	15	TRBJ1-4	TRBD1	TRBV7-9	CASSPGTANNEKLFF	TGTGCCAGCAGCCCGGGGACAGCGAATAATGAAAAACTGTTTTTT
-	16	TRBJ1-6	TRBD1	TRBV6-2/TRBV6-3	CASSYRATGDNSPLHF	TGTGCCAGCAGTTACCGGGCGACAGGGGATAATTCACCCCTCCACTTT
-	15	TRBJ2-5	-	TRBV7-2	CASSLTPHRGETQYF	TGTGCCAGCAGCTTAACCCCGCACCGGGGGGAGACCCAGTACTTC
-	14	TRBJ1-5	-	TRBV10-3	CAISERGSNQPQHF	TGTGCCATCAGTGAGAGGGGGAGCAATCAGCCCCAGCATTTT
-	15	TRBJ1-5	-	TRBV18	CASSKTGWQNQPQHF	TGTGCCAGCTCAAAAACAGGGTGGCAGAATCAGCCCCAGCATTTT